These T cell receptor beta chains were read from a single sample in a study of identifying expanded T cells in peripheral blood. TCRdb's copy holds only in-frame clones and misses some; the assay was immunoSEQ multiplex PCR. The sample holds around 100,000 clones, 87% seen once. The sample comprised blood. Receptor source: a person between 18 and 75 years old in good health. The CDR3 runs from the conserved cysteine through the conserved F or W. D genes are given only for firm matches. Size is omitted from some rows. Given values are once, few, many or a class for expanded clones.

CDR3 length	D gene	J gene	V gene	clone size	CDR3 protein	CDR3 DNA
16	.	TRBJ1-5	TRBV30	.	CAWSVDTDYSNQPQHF	TGTGCCTGGAGTGTAGACACCGACTATAGCAATCAGCCCCAGCATTTT
14	TRBD1	TRBJ1-5	TRBV11-2	.	CASSADRGEGPQHF	TGTGCCAGCAGCGCGGACAGGGGTGAGGGACCCCAGCATTTT
14	TRBD1	TRBJ1-1	TRBV5-1	.	CASRLGTDFTEAFF	TGCGCCAGCAGGCTTGGGACAGACTTCACTGAAGCTTTCTTT
13	.	TRBJ2-5	TRBV5-4	.	CASTDGPQETQYF	TGTGCCAGCACAGACGGTCCCCAAGAGACCCAGTACTTC
13	TRBD1	TRBJ1-1	TRBV7-9	once	CASSLRGQGKAFF	TGTGCCAGCAGCTTACGGGGACAGGGGAAAGCTTTCTTT
15	.	TRBJ1-6	TRBV5-1	.	CASRPTSGPGSPLHF	TGCGCCAGCAGGCCGACGTCGGGGCCGGGGTCACCCCTCCACTTT
14	.	TRBJ2-7	TRBV4-2	once	CASSSRLLINEQYF	TGTGCCAGCAGCAGCCGGCTTCTGATCAACGAGCAGTACTTC
13	.	TRBJ1-1	TRBV5-1	once	CASSLGLNTEAFF	TGCGCCAGCAGCTTGGGTCTGAACACTGAAGCTTTCTTT
14	.	TRBJ1-2	TRBV19	.	CASRKGDGTYGYTF	TGTGCCAGTAGGAAAGGGGACGGGACCTATGGCTACACCTTC
13	TRBD2	TRBJ2-1	TRBV6-1	.	CASGGGSYNEQFF	TGTGCCAGCGGGGGGGGCTCCTACAATGAGCAGTTCTTC
13	.	TRBJ1-1	TRBV18	.	CASSPGENTEAFF	TGTGCCAGCTCACCGGGGGAGAACACTGAAGCTTTCTTT
15	TRBD1	TRBJ2-5	TRBV7-2	.	CASSLRDRGRETQYF	TGTGCCAGCAGCTTAAGGGACAGGGGGCGAGAGACCCAGTACTTC
15	.	TRBJ1-2	TRBV28	.	CASSLLQGLNYGYTF	TGTGCCAGCAGTTTACTACAGGGACTTAACTATGGCTACACCTTC
12	.	TRBJ2-1	TRBV5-8	.	CASSATINEQFF	TGTGCCAGCAGCGCGACAATTAATGAGCAGTTCTTC
17	TRBD1	TRBJ1-3	TRBV5-6	.	CASSLGFRGHDGNTIYF	TGTGCCAGCAGCTTGGGTTTCAGGGGGCATGATGGAAACACCATATATTTT
15	.	TRBJ1-2	TRBV4-2	.	CASSQVEGANYGYTF	TGTGCCAGCAGCCAAGTAGAGGGGGCTAACTATGGCTACACCTTC
14	.	TRBJ2-7	TRBV5-5	.	CASSLGTVTYEQYF	TGTGCCAGCAGCTTGGGGACAGTAACCTACGAGCAGTACTTC
15	.	TRBJ2-7	TRBV5-1	few	CASSRGRSSSYEQYF	TGCGCCAGCAGCCGGGGGCGGAGTAGCTCCTACGAGCAGTACTTC
14	.	TRBJ1-1	TRBV18	.	CASSRWGANTEAFF	TGTGCCAGCTCTCGGTGGGGGGCGAACACTGAAGCTTTCTTT
13	.	TRBJ2-7	TRBV18	.	CASSPGEAYEQYF	TGTGCCAGCTCACCGGGGGAAGCCTACGAGCAGTACTTC
12	.	TRBJ1-5	TRBV2	.	CASSEAQTPQHF	TGTGCCAGCAGTGAAGCACAAACGCCCCAGCATTTT
14	.	TRBJ1-6	TRBV4-2	.	CASSQDGGVSPLHF	TGTGCCAGCAGCCAAGATGGGGGCGTCTCACCCCTCCACTTT